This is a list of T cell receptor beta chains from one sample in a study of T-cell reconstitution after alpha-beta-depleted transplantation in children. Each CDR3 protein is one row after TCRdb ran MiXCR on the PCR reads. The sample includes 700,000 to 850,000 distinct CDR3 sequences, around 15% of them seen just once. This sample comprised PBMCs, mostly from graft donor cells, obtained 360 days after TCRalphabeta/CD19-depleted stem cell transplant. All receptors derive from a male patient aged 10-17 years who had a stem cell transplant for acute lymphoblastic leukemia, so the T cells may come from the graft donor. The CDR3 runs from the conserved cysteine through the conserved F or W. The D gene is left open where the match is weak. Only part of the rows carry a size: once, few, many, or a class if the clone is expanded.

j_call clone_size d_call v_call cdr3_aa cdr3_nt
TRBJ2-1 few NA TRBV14 CASSQVYRGNEQFF TGTGCCAGCAGCCAAGTATACCGAGGCAATGAGCAGTTCTTC
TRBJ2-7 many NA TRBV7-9 CASSFRGTLGDEQYF TGTGCCAGCAGCTTTCGCGGGACCCTAGGTGACGAGCAGTACTTC
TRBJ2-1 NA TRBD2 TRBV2 CASSRRLAQSSYNEQFF TGTGCCAGCAGCCGTCGACTAGCACAAAGCTCCTACAATGAGCAGTTCTTC
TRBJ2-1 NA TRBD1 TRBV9 CASSAWDRTYNEQFF TGTGCCAGCAGCGCTTGGGACAGAACCTACAATGAGCAGTTCTTC
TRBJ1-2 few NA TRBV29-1 CSVEAYGYTF TGCAGCGTTGAGGCCTATGGCTACACCTTC
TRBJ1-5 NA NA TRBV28 CASSLSLVRAQHF TGTGCCAGCAGTTTATCCCTAGTTCGGGCCCAGCATTTT
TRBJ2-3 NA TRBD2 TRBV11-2 CASSLYRRSGRPSTDTQYF TGTGCCAGCAGCTTATATCGGAGAAGCGGGAGGCCCAGCACAGATACGCAGTATTTT
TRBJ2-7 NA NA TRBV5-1 CASSSYRDTYEQYF TGCGCCAGCAGCTCATACAGGGATACCTACGAGCAGTACTTC
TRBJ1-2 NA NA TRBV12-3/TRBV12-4 CASSPDRPAGDGYTF TGTGCCAGCAGTCCCGACAGGCCGGCAGGGGATGGCTACACCTTC
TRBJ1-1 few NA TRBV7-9 CASLIEEGGAEAFF TGTGCCAGCCTCATAGAGGAGGGGGGGGCTGAAGCTTTCTTT
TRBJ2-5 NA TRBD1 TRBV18 CASSPNTIQQGRFGETQYF TGTGCCAGCTCACCAAATACAATACAACAGGGGCGGTTTGGAGAGACCCAGTACTTC
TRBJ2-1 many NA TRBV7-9 CASSLGFGGYNEQFF TGTGCCAGCAGCTTAGGGTTTGGGGGTTACAATGAGCAGTTCTTC
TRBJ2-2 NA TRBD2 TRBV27 CASSFGLAGGPVTGELFF TGTGCCAGCAGTTTCGGACTAGCGGGAGGGCCCGTCACCGGGGAGCTGTTTTTT
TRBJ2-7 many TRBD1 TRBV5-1 CASSAGGTGSSEQYF TGCGCCAGCAGTGCTGGTGGGACAGGGAGTTCCGAGCAGTACTTC
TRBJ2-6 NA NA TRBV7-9 CASTPRSSGANVLTF TGTGCCAGCACCCCACGATCCTCTGGGGCCAACGTCCTGACTTTC
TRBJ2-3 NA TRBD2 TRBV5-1 CASSLVPGGSTDTQYF TGCGCCAGCAGCTTAGTCCCGGGAGGAAGCACAGATACGCAGTATTTT
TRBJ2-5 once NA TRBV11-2 CASSLVGGAIQETQYF TGTGCCAGCAGCTTAGTAGGGGGGGCGATCCAAGAGACCCAGTACTTC
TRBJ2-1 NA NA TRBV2 CASSQKGLEDPENEQFF TGTGCCAGCAGTCAAAAGGGGCTGGAGGACCCAGAGAATGAGCAGTTCTTC
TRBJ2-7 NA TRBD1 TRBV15 CATSQGQGLGYEQYF TGTGCCACCAGCCAAGGACAGGGTCTGGGCTACGAGCAGTACTTC
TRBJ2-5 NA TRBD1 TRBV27 CAISSQGAMWGETQYF TGTGCCATTTCCTCACAGGGGGCGATGTGGGGAGAGACCCAGTACTTC
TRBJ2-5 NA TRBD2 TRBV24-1 CATSHGTSGETQYF TGTGCCACCAGTCACGGGACTAGCGGGGAGACCCAGTACTTC
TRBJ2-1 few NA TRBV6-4 CASSKSGAVGGEQFF TGTGCCAGCAGTAAATCGGGGGCCGTCGGAGGTGAGCAGTTCTTC
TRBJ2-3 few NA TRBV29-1 CSVGAQYF TGCAGCGTTGGGGCGCAGTATTTT
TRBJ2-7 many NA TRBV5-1 CASSTRRNYEQYF TGCGCCAGCAGCACAAGACGGAACTACGAGCAGTACTTC
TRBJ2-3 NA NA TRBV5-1 CASHQQAYTDTQYF TGCGCCAGCCACCAACAGGCTTACACAGATACGCAGTATTTT
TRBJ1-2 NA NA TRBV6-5 CASSYADGYTF TGTGCCAGCAGTTACGCTGATGGCTACACCTTC
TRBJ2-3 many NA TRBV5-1 CASSLDPFTDTQYF TGCGCCAGCAGCCTGGACCCCTTCACAGATACGCAGTATTTT
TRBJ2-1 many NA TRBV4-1 CASSQQGNGYNEQFF TGCGCCAGCAGCCAACAGGGAAACGGGTACAATGAGCAGTTCTTC
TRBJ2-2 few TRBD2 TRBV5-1 CATSGTSGSTGELFF TGCGCCACCAGCGGCACTAGCGGGAGCACCGGGGAGCTGTTTTTT
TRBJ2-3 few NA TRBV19 CASSIEPYTDTQYF TGTGCCAGTAGTATTGAGCCCTACACAGATACGCAGTATTTT
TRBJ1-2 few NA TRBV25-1 CASSEYRQGGYTF TGTGCCAGCAGTGAATATCGGCAGGGCGGCTACACCTTC
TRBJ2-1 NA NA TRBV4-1 CASSPQNSRSEQFF TGCGCCAGCAGCCCCCAGAATAGCCGGAGTGAGCAGTTCTTC
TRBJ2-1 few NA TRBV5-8 CASSLAGPSSYNEQFF TGTGCCAGCAGCTTAGCAGGTCCGAGCTCCTACAATGAGCAGTTCTTC
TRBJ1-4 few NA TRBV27 CASSLWGLHNEKLFF TGTGCCAGCAGTTTATGGGGACTGCATAATGAAAAACTGTTTTTT
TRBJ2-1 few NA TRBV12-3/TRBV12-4 CASSRRGFNEQFF TGTGCCAGCTCTCGACGGGGATTCAATGAGCAGTTCTTC
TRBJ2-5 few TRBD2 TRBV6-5 CASSYSSVAGGVPETQYF TGTGCCAGCAGTTACTCGTCGGTAGCGGGAGGAGTTCCTGAGACCCAGTACTTC
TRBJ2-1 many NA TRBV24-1 CATSGEYNEQFF TGTGCCACCAGTGGGGAATACAATGAGCAGTTCTTC
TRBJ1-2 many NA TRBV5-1 CASSLDTDDYGYTF TGCGCCAGCAGCTTAGACACCGACGACTATGGCTACACCTTC
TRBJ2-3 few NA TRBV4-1 CASSQSLAGSTDTQYF TGCGCCAGCAGCCAATCCCTGGCAGGGAGCACAGATACGCAGTATTTT
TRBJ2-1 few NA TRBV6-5 CASSYSSRGREQFF TGTGCCAGCAGTTACTCGAGCCGGGGGAGGGAGCAGTTCTTC
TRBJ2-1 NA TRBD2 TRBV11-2 CASTKLAAINEQFF TGTGCCAGCACCAAACTAGCGGCTATCAATGAGCAGTTCTTC
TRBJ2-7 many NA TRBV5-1 CASSFDGTYEQYF TGTGCCAGCAGCTTCGACGGAACCTACGAGCAGTACTTC
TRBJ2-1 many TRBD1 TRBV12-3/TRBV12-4 CASSFAGTGVLF TGTGCCAGCAGTTTCGCGGGGACAGGGGTTCTCTTC
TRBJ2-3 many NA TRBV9 CASSVDVSTDTQYF TGTGCCAGCAGCGTAGACGTGAGCACAGATACGCAGTATTTT
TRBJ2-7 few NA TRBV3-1 CASSQDRRGSYEQYF TGTGCCAGCAGCCAAGATCGTCGGGGCTCCTACGAGCAGTACTTC
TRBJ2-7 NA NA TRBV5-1 CASRAPGGLTYEQYF TGCGCCAGCAGGGCCCCCGGGGGCCTGACCTACGAGCAGTACTTC
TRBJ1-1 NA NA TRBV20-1 CSVRLYRMNTEAFF TGCAGTGTTCGTCTTTACCGTATGAACACTGAAGCTTTCTTT
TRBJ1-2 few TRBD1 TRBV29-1 CSVEPAGGNGYTF TGCAGCGTTGAACCCGCAGGGGGTAACGGCTACACCTTC
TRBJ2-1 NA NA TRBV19 CASSIGNSPLYNEQFF TGTGCCAGTAGTATAGGGAACTCGCCACTCTACAATGAGCAGTTCTTC
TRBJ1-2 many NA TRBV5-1 CASTLGGVGYTF TGCGCCAGCACCCTTGGGGGAGTTGGCTACACCTTC